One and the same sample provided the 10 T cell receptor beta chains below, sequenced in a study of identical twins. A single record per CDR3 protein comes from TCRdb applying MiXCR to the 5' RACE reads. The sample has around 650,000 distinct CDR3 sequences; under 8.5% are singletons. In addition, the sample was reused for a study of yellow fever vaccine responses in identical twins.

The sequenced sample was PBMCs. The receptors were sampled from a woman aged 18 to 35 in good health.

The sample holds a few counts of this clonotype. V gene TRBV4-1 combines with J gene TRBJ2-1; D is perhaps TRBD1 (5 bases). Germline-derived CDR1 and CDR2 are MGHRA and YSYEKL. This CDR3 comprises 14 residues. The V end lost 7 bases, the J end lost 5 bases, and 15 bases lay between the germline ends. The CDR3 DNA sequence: TGCGCCAGCACCCTGGGGCCTACTGACAATGAGCAGTTCTTC. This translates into CASTLGPTDNEQFF.

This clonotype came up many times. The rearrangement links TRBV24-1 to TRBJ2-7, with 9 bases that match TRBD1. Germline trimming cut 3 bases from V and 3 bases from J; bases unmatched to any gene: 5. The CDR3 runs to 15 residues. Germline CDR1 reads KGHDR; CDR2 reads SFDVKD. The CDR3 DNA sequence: TGTGCCACCAGTGATCCGGGACAGGGCGTCTACGAGCAGTACTTC. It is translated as CATSDPGQGVYEQYF.

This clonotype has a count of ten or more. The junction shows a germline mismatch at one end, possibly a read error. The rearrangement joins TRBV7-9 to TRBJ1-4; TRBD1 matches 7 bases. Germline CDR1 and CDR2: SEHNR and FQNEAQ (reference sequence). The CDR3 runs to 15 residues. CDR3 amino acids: CASSLGTGSKEKLFF. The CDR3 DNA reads TGTGCCAGCAGCTTAGGGACAGGTTCTAAGGAAAAACTGTTTTTT.

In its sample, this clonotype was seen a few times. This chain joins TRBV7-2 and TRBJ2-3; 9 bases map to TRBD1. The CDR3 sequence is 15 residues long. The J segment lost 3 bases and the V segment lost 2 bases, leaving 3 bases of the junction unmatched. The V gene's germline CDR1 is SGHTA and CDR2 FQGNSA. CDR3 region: CASSLWTGATDTQYF. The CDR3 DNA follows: TGTGCCAGCAGCTTATGGACAGGGGCTACAGATACGCAGTATTTT.

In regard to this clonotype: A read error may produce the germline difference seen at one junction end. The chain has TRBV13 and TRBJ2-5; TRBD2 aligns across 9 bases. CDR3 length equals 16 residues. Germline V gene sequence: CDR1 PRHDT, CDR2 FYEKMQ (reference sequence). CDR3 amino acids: CASSLGSGGTQETQYF. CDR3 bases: TGTGCCAGCAGCCTAGGCAGCGGGGGGACCCAAGAGACCCAGTACTTC.

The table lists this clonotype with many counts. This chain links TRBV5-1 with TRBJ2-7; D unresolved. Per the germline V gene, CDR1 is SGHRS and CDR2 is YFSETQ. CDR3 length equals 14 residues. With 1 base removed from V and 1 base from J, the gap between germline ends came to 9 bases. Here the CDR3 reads CASSLTTNSYEQYF. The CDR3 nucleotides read TGCGCCAGCAGCTTGACTACGAATTCCTACGAGCAGTACTTC.

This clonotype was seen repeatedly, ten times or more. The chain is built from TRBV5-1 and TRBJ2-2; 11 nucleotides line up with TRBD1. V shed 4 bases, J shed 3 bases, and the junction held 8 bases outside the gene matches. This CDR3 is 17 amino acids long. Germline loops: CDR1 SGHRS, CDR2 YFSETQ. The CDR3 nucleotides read TGCGCCAGCAGCAAGGTCCGGACAGGGGGCCACACCGGGGAGCTGTTTTTT. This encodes CASSKVRTGGHTGELFF.

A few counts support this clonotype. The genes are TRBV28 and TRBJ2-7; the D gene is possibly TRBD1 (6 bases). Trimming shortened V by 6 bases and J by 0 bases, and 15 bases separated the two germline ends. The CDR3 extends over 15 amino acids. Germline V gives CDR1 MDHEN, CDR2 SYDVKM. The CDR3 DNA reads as TGTGCCAGCAGCCGCAGGGGCTCTCTCTCCTACGAGCAGTACTTC. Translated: CASSRRGSLSYEQYF.

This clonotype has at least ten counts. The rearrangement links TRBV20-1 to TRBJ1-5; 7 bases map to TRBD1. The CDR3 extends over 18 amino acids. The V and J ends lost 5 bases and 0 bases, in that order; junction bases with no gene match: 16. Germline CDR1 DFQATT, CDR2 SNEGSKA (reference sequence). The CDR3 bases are TGCAGTGCTGCGGACAGGTCCGATCCTTTTTATAGCAATCAGCCCCAGCATTTT. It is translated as CSAADRSDPFYSNQPQHF.

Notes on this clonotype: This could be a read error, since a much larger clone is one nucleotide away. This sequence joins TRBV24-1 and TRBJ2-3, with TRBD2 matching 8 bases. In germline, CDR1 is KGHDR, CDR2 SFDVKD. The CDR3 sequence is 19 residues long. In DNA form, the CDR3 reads TGTTCCACCAGTGATTTTGCAGACTCCGCGGGGGGCCATGACGATACGCAGTATTTT. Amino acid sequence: CSTSDFADSAGGHDDTQYF.